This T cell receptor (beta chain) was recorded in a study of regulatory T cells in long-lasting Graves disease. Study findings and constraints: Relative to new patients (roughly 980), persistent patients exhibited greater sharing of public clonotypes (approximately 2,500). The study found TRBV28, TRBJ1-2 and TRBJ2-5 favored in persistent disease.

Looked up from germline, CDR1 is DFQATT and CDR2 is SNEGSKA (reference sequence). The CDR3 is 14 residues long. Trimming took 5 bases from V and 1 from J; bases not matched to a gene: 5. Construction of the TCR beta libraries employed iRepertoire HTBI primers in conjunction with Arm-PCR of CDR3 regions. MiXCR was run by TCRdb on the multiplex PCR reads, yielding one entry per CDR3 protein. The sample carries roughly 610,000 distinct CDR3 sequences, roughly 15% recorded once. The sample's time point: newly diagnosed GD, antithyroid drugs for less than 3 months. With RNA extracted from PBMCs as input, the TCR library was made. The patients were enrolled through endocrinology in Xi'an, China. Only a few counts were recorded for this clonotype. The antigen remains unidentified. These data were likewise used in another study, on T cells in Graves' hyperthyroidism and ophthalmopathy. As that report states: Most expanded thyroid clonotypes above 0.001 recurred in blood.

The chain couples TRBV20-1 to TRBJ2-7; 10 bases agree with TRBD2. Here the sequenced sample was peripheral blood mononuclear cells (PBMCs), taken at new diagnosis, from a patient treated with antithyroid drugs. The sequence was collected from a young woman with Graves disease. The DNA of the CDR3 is TGCAGTGCTTCTAGCGGGAGCGGATCCTACGAGCAGTACTTC. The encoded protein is CSASSGSGSYEQYF.